This T cell receptor beta chain was recorded in a study of blood T cell repertoires in COVID-19. Measured with immunoSEQ multiplex PCR; TCRdb has only the in-frame clones, and not every one. Of about 290,000 clones listed, nearly 90% are singletons. Patients from Seattle were sampled longitudinally, starting during active infection. The CDR3 has 17 residues. CDR1 and CDR2 from the germline V gene are LGHNT and FRNRAP. With 3 bases clipped from V and 0 bases from J, the junction kept 8 bases outside the gene matches. This clonotype was sampled from a woman between 25 and 40 years old with COVID-19, enrolled during active disease. The chain carries TRBV12-5 and TRBJ1-3, with TRBD1 matching 7 bases. What was sequenced was peripheral blood. CDR3 region: CASGFWVTGYSGNTIYF. In nucleotides, the CDR3 is TGTGCTAGTGGTTTTTGGGTGACAGGGTACTCTGGAAACACCATATATTTT.